The 5 T cell receptor beta chains listed next were all sequenced from one sample in a study of glioma-infiltrating T cells. The iRepertoire nested amplicon-rescue multiplex PCR amplified TCR alpha and beta CDR3s from RNA. TCRdb passed the multiplex PCR reads through MiXCR, listing each CDR3 protein once. Of about 140,000 distinct CDR3 sequences in the sample, roughly two fifths were seen once. The sample was glioma tissue, nonneoplastic brain tissue, or PBMCs (not recorded which). Receptors originate from a human donor with low-grade glioma or glioblastoma, undergoing nonglioma brain surgery, or in good health (not recorded which).

This clonotype was found many times. The chain couples TRBV28 to TRBJ2-3; TRBD2 is a possible D gene (6 bases). Germline V gene sequence: CDR1 MDHEN, CDR2 SYDVKM. V was trimmed by 5 bases and J by 0 bases, leaving 9 bases between them. The CDR3 is made up of 14 amino acids. The CDR3 bases are TGTGCCAGCAGTCCTCTAGCGAGCACAGATACGCAGTATTTT. Protein product: CASSPLASTDTQYF.

The gene calls are TRBV7-2 and TRBJ2-3; TRBD2 matches at 8 bases. The CDR3 length is 16 residues. V lost 2 bases and J lost 8; bases outside the gene matches: 12. Germline V gives CDR1 SGHTA, CDR2 FQGNSA. CDR3 protein: CASSLLSLAGSGTQYF. CDR3 nucleotides: TGTGCCAGCAGCTTATTGTCCCTAGCGGGCTCTGGTACGCAGTATTTT.

The chain is built from TRBV7-9 and TRBJ1-5; 7 nucleotides match TRBD1. J was trimmed by 10 bases and V by 5 bases; bases with no gene match: 5. This CDR3 contains 12 residues. Germline-derived CDR1 and CDR2 are SEHNR and FQNEAQ (reference sequence). CDR3 protein: CASSAPGGPQHF. The CDR3 DNA follows: TGTGCCAGCAGCGCACCAGGGGGACCCCAGCATTTT. The variable domain in full, with the rest retrieved from reference TRBV7-9 and TRBJ1-5, is DTGVSQNPRHKITKRGQNVTFRCDPISEHNRLYWYRQTLGQGPEFLTYFQNEAQLEKSRLLSDRFSAERPKGSFSTLEIQRTEQGDSAMYLCASSAPGGPQHFGDGTRLSIL.

Of note for this clonotype: Likely a read error: the CDR3 ends without its conserved phenylalanine or tryptophan. CDR3 in amino acids: CASSEYGGISYEQYL. The CDR3 nucleotides are TGTGCCAGCAGTGAATACGGAGGGATCAGCTACGAGCAGTACCTC. The chain employs TRBV25-1 and TRBJ2-7; perhaps TRBD2 as D (6 bases). The CDR3 length is 15 residues. The V gene's germline CDR1 is MGHDK and CDR2 SYGVNS. V was pared by 0 bases and J by 3 bases, with 12 bases between.

This clonotype was recorded a few times. The J gene is TRBJ2-7, the V gene TRBV6-1, with D possibly being TRBD2 (6 bases). The CDR3 consists of 13 residues. The germline V and J ends were trimmed by 7 bases and 3 bases, with 13 bases remaining between them. Per the germline V gene, CDR1 is MNHNS and CDR2 is SASEGT. The CDR3 region is CASTMGLYYEQYF. DNA for the CDR3: TGTGCCAGCACCATGGGACTTTACTACGAGCAGTACTTC.